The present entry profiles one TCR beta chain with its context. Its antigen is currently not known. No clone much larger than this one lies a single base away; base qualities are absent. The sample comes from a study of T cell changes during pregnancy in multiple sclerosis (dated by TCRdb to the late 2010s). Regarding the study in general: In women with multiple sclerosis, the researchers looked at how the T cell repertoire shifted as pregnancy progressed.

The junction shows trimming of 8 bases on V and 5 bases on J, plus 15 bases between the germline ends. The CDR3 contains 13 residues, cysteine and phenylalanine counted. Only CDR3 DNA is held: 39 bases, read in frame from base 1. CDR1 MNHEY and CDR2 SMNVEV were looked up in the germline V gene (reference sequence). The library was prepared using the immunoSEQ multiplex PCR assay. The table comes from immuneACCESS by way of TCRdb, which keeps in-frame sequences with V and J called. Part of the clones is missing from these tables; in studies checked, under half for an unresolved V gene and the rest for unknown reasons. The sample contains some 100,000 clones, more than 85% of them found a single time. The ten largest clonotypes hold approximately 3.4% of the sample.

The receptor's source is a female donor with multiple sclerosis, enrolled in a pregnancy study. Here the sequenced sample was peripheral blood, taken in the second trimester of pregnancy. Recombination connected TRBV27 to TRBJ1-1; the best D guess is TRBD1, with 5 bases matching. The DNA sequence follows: TGTGCCAGCGCGCCGGGGGTTTTAACTGAAGCTTTCTTT. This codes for CASAPGVLTEAFF.